This T cell receptor beta chain is from a study of cytomegalovirus exposure and HLA in healthy donors. The study's findings and limits: Looking again later, the authors saw that most CMV-associated TCR beta chains seemed HLA-restricted. Reports indicate that TCR beta sequences accurately predicted the HLA-A and HLA-B alleles of most subjects.

Use of 60 Vbeta and 13 Jbeta primers characterized the PCR. Clones were sequenced by immunoSEQ multiplex PCR, and TCRdb holds only the in-frame ones, with some missing. In the table there are approximately 91,000 clones, about nine tenths of which are singletons. Turning to this clone: Its antigen is undetermined.

The donors, nominally healthy at sampling, likely had unrecorded immune exposures. This TCR was recovered from a man between 25 and 39 years old in good health and CMV-seropositive. The sample consisted of PBMCs.

The CDR3 loop is CASSARTDQETQYF. The CDR3 bases are TGTGCCAGCAGCGCCCGTACGGACCAAGAGACCCAGTACTTC. V gene TRBV9 combines with J gene TRBJ2-5; D uncertain. CDR1 is SGDLS and CDR2 is YYNGEE in the germline V gene. The length of the CDR3 is 14 residues. Deletions cut 3 bases from V and 0 bases from J, with 9 bases between.